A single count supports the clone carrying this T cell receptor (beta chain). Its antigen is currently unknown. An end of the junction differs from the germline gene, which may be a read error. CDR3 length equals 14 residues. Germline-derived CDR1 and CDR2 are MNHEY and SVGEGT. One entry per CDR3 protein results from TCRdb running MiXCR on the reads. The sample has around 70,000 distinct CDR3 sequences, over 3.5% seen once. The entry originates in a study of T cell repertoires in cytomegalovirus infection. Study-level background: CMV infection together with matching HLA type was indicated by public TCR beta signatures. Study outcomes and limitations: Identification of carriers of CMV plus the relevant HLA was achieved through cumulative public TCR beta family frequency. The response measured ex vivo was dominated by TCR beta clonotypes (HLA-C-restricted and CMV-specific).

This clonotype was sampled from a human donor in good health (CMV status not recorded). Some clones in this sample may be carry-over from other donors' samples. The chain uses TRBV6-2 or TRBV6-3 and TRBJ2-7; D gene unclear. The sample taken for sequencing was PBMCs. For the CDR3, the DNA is TGTGCCAGCAGCCGGCACCGTGGAGCCTACGCGCAGTACTTC. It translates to CASSRHRGAYAQYF.